This T cell receptor (beta chain) stems from a study of shared clonotypes between healthy human individuals. Study-level points and caveats: Against clonotypes common to all four donors, non-shared ones had lower generation probabilities. Limited genetic and exposure-history diversity came from having few donors.

Terminally differentiated effector memory CD45RA+ cells were excluded from the naive CD8 cells, which were CD45RO-negative and positively selected for CCR7. Concerning this clone itself: Its antigen is unknown.

The CDR3 contains 13 residues. V was trimmed by 4 bases and J by 4 bases, leaving 11 bases between them. A deep-level run was used for the assay. Sequencing used immunoSEQ multiplex PCR; TCRdb keeps in-frame clones, though not all of them. Of around 1.9 million clones in the sample, approximately 94% were seen once. The genes are TRBV23-1 and TRBJ2-7; a possible D gene is TRBD2 (6 bases). TRBV23-1 is given ORF status, its function remaining uncertain. This sequence was found in a man in his late teens or twenties in good health. Some clones in this sample may be carry-over from other donors' samples. The sequenced material came from naive CD8+ T cells from PBMCs. The CDR3 DNA follows: TGCGCCAGCAGTCCTGGAGGGGCTTACGAGCAGTACTTC. Its translation is CASSPGGAYEQYF.